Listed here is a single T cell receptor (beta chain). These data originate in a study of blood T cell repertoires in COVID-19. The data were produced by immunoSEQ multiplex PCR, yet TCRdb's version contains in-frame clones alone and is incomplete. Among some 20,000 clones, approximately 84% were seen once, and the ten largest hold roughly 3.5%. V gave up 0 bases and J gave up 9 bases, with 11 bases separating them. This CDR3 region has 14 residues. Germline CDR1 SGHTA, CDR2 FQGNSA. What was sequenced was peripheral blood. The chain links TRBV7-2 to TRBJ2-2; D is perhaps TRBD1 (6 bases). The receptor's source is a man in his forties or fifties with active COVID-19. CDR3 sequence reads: CASSLASGDRELFF. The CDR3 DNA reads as TGTGCCAGCAGCTTAGCGTCAGGGGATCGGGAGCTGTTTTTT.